This T cell receptor (beta chain) is drawn from a study of OX40 agonist ivuxolimab in advanced cancers. Overall study context: The treatment was a fully human IgG2 OX40 agonist, ivuxolimab. Study-wide findings and caveats: On average, a greater number of expanded clones characterised CD8+ T cells relative to CD4+. What antigens the expanded peripheral T cells recognized was never established.

In germline, CDR1 is WSHSY, CDR2 SAAADI. The CDR3 length is 19 residues. After removal of 1 base from V and 2 bases from J, the junction contained 14 bases not matched to a gene. Exclusion of a patient followed from autoimmune disease history or systemic immunosuppression. A remark on this clone: The target antigen is unknown.

TCRdb's copy holds only in-frame clones and misses some; the assay was immunoSEQ multiplex PCR. The repertoire has about 64,000 clones, 91% of them found once; the top ten carry roughly 0.45%. The source was CD4+ or CD8+ T cells sorted from blood, collected in a trial of the OX40 agonist ivuxolimab. The TCR was taken from an adult with an advanced solid tumor such as melanoma, head and neck, liver or kidney cancer. V is TRBV10-2 and J is TRBJ2-7, with 10 bases fitting TRBD2. This chain's CDR3 is CASSELTRTSGVLAYEQYF. Written as DNA, the CDR3 is TGCGCCAGCAGTGAGTTGACCAGGACTAGCGGAGTTTTGGCCTACGAGCAGTACTTC.